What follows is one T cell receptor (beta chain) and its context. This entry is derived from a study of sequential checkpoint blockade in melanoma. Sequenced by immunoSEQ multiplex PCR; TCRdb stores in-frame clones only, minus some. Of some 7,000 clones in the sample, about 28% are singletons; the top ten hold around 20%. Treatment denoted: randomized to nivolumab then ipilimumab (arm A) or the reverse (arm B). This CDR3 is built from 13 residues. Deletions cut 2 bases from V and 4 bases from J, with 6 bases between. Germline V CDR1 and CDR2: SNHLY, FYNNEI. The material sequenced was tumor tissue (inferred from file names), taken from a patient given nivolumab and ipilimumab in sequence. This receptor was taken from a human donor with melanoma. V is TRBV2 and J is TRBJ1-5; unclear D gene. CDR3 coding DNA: TGTGCCAGCAGTGAAATAAGGAATCAGCCCCAGCATTTT. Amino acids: CASSEIRNQPQHF.